The 19 T cell receptor beta chains listed next were all sequenced from one sample in a study of T cells in Graves' hyperthyroidism and ophthalmopathy (dated by TCRdb to between 2017 and 2020). Receptors were amplified or captured by multiplex PCR. Sequenced using an Illumina HiSeq 2000. Amplification of TCR beta CDR3 regions was carried out from RNA transcripts. The TCR CDR3 was subjected to a first round of RT-PCR using the HTBI primer set and the Qiagen OneStep RT-PCR kit. TCRdb applied fastp at Q25 and MiXCR to the public reads, then kept only in-frame beta chains. Each entry merges the rows of one CDR3 protein and shows their most common DNA and genes. This sample holds 500,000 to 750,000 distinct CDR3 sequences; 12% to 15% were observed only once. The ten most abundant clones make up roughly 7.7% of the sample. Sequenced sample: blood. The receptors stem from a woman under 30 with Graves' ophthalmopathy.

This clonotype has only a few counts. The chain links TRBV19 to TRBJ1-2; 12 nucleotides align to TRBD1. V was pared by 6 bases and J by 8 bases, with 16 bases of the junction left unmatched. This CDR3 contains 17 residues. Per the germline V gene, CDR1 is LNHDA and CDR2 is SQIVND (reference sequence). For the CDR3, the DNA is TGTGCCAGTAGGGCGGTCGTGGGACAGGGGGCAGCGGGGGGCTACACCTTC. It yields the protein CASRAVVGQGAAGGYTF.

This clonotype was detected many times. The chain combines TRBV3-1 with TRBJ2-2; D tentatively fits TRBD1 or TRBD2 (5 bases each). The CDR3 sequence is 15 residues long. With 4 bases removed from V and 2 bases from J, the gap between germline ends came to 11 bases. Looked up from germline, CDR1 is LGHDT and CDR2 is YNNKEL (reference sequence). The CDR3 is CASSPGTANTGELFF. The CDR3 DNA sequence: TGTGCCAGCAGCCCCGGGACGGCCAACACCGGGGAGCTGTTTTTT.

There are a few counts of this clonotype. The chain employs TRBV18 and TRBJ1-6, with a weak D call TRBD1 (6 bases). This CDR3 has 16 amino acids. V shed 1 base and J shed 7 bases, with 14 bases lying between them. Germline CDR1 KGHSH, CDR2 LQKENI. In nucleotides, the CDR3 is TGTGCCAGCTCACCACAAGGGGGACTGCCCAATTCACCCCTCCACTTT. It translates to CASSPQGGLPNSPLHF. Variable domain in full (rest from reference TRBV18 and TRBJ1-6): NAGVMQNPRHLVRRRGQEARLRCSPMKGHSHVYWYRQLPEEGLKFMVYLQKENIIDESGMPKERFSAEFPKEGPSILRIQQVVRGDSAAYFCASSPQGGLPNSPLHFGNGTRLTVT.

This clonotype was observed at least ten times. Here the CDR3 DNA reads TGTGCCAGCAGTTACGAAGGGGACTATAATGAAAAACTGTTTTTT. Translated, it gives CASSYEGDYNEKLFF. The V gene is TRBV6-1, the J gene TRBJ1-4; D might be TRBD1 (5 bases). The CDR3 is 15 amino acids. Trimming stripped 5 bases from V and 4 bases from J, with 14 bases between. Germline CDR1 is MNHNS and CDR2 is SASEGT.

Of note for this clonotype: This may arise from a read error, as a much more abundant clone is one base away. The CDR3, as DNA: TGTGCCAGCAGAGTCTCAAGGGGGAGCACTGAAGCTTTCTTT. Protein sequence: CASRVSRGSTEAFF. The V call is TRBV7-9, the J call TRBJ1-1; perhaps TRBD1 as D (6 bases). In germline, CDR1 is SEHNR, CDR2 FQNEAQ (reference sequence). The V and J ends lost 6 bases and 4 bases respectively, with 15 bases between them. This CDR3 has 14 residues.

This clonotype was picked up a small number of times. V usage is TRBV10-3 and J usage is TRBJ1-5; perhaps TRBD1 as D (5 bases). CDR1 is ENHRY, CDR2 SYGVKD, per germline. The CDR3 has 13 residues. V was cut by 10 bases and J by 2 bases, with 12 bases left in between. The CDR3 loop is CATHQGGNQPQHF. The CDR3 coding sequence is TGTGCCACTCATCAGGGTGGCAATCAGCCCCAGCATTTT.

With respect to this clonotype: The final CDR3 position lacks the conserved phenylalanine or tryptophan, pointing to a likely read error. The V call is TRBV29-1, the J call TRBJ1-1; D is unclear. From germline, CDR1 is SQVTM and CDR2 ANQGSEA. The CDR3 spans 14 residues. V lost 6 bases, J lost 3 bases, and 17 bases lay in between. The CDR3 here is CSVGGWAQDTEAFL. The CDR3 nucleotides read TGCAGCGTCGGAGGCTGGGCCCAGGACACTGAAGCTTTCCTT.

This clonotype has at least ten counts. V gene TRBV20-1 combines with J gene TRBJ2-1; 12 bases agree with TRBD2. Trimming at V came to 0 bases and at J to 10 bases, leaving 10 bases not matched to a gene. CDR1 and CDR2 (germline): DFQATT, SNEGSKA (reference sequence). This CDR3 comprises 16 residues. The CDR3 nucleotides read TGCAGTGCTAGAGATATGACTAGCGGGAGAGGAGACGAGCAGTTCTTC. Translation gives CSARDMTSGRGDEQFF.

This clonotype was picked up many times. The CDR3 coding sequence is TGCAGTGCTAGAGATTGGGTTGGGCGGGAGAATTACAATGAGCAGTTCTTC. This encodes CSARDWVGRENYNEQFF. J is TRBJ2-1 and V is TRBV20-1; TRBD2 matches at 7 bases. V shed 0 bases, J shed 4 bases, and the junction held 12 bases outside the gene matches. The CDR3 consists of 17 residues. CDR1 is DFQATT and CDR2 is SNEGSKA in the germline V gene (reference sequence).

This clonotype was observed at least ten times. The V call is TRBV29-1, the J call TRBJ2-7; D possibly corresponds to TRBD2 (6 bases). The CDR3 has 15 residues. Trimming took 1 base from V and 4 from J, leaving 17 bases between them. Germline V gene lookup returns CDR1 SQVTM and CDR2 ANQGSEA. CDR3 nucleotide sequence: TGCAGCGTTGAAGGTGGTGGAGGGTTGAAGTACGAGCAGTACTTC. This gives the protein CSVEGGGGLKYEQYF.

The table lists this clonotype with many counts. The chain combines TRBV7-9 with TRBJ1-6; a weak D match, TRBD1 (5 bases). CDR1 and CDR2 (germline): SEHNR, FQNEAQ (reference sequence). V lost 3 bases and J 5 bases, leaving 11 bases between the germline ends. The CDR3 runs 15 residues. The CDR3 region is CASSLNRLDNSPLHF. The CDR3, as DNA: TGTGCCAGCAGCTTGAACAGGCTGGATAATTCACCCCTCCACTTT.

This clonotype was detected many times. CDR3 sequence (DNA): TGTGCCAGCAGCGCCATCCGGGACAGGGCATACAATGAGCAGTTCTTC. Translating it yields CASSAIRDRAYNEQFF. The V and J genes are TRBV11-2 and TRBJ2-1; 9 bases align to TRBD1. CDR1 is SGHAT, CDR2 FQNNGV, per germline. The V segment lost 5 bases and the J segment 4 bases; nucleotides outside the gene matches: 9. There are 16 residues in the CDR3.

This clonotype occurred many times. The chain couples TRBV18 to TRBJ1-2; tentatively, D is TRBD1 (5 bases). This CDR3 is 13 amino acids long. Germline CDR1 and CDR2: KGHSH and LQKENI. V was cut by 8 bases and J by 1 base, with 11 bases left in between. This CDR3 reads CASRPDSNYGYTF. The CDR3 DNA sequence: TGTGCCAGCCGACCAGACAGTAACTATGGCTACACCTTC.

This clonotype turned up a few times. The V and J genes are TRBV20-1 and TRBJ2-7; tentatively, D is TRBD1 (7 bases). The V end lost 0 bases, the J end lost 2 bases, and 14 bases lay between the germline ends. The germline CDR1 and CDR2 sequences are DFQATT and SNEGSKA (reference sequence). The CDR3 is 15 residues long. In nucleotides, the CDR3 is TGCAGTGCTAGAGACAGGGGGGAAAACACCTACGAGCAGTACTTC. This translates into CSARDRGENTYEQYF.

This clonotype was seen many times. V is TRBV28 and J is TRBJ2-1; D is perhaps TRBD1 or TRBD2 (6 bases each). Germline lookup yields CDR1 MDHEN and CDR2 SYDVKM. V lost 5 bases and J lost 8, with 13 bases in between. This CDR3 spans 13 amino acids. CDR3 in DNA: TGTGCCAGCAGTCCAAACAGGGAGGATGAGCAGTTCTTC. This codes for CASSPNREDEQFF.

V gene TRBV5-1 combines with J gene TRBJ2-5, with 9 positions matching TRBD2. CDR3 length: 16 amino acids. CDR1 is SGHRS, CDR2 YFSETQ, per germline. The J segment lost 4 bases and the V segment lost 1 base, leaving 8 bases of the junction unmatched. Here the CDR3 DNA reads TGCGCCAGCAGCTTGACTTGGGCGGGAGGGTCAGAGACCCAGTACTTC. Translated, it gives CASSLTWAGGSETQYF.

This clonotype has at least ten counts. V and J are TRBV3-1 and TRBJ1-1; D is ambiguous. Germline values: CDR1 LGHDT, CDR2 YNNKEL (reference sequence). There are 13 residues in the CDR3. The ends were cut back, 0 bases at V and 7 bases at J, with 9 bases in the middle. CDR3 nucleotides: TGTGCCAGCAGCCAAGATTTAGGGAGTGAAGCTTTCTTT. Translated, it gives CASSQDLGSEAFF.

This clonotype was observed a handful of times. The chain couples TRBV19 to TRBJ1-2; unclear D gene. This CDR3 is 13 amino acids long. V lost 6 bases to trimming and J lost 8 bases, with 16 bases between them. Germline V gives CDR1 LNHDA, CDR2 SQIVND (reference sequence). The CDR3 nucleotides read TGTGCCAGTAGGCAGGTCATTGCCGACGGCTACACCTTC. Residues: CASRQVIADGYTF.

This clonotype has just a few counts. V gene TRBV19 combines with J gene TRBJ2-5, with 13 nucleotides matching TRBD2. The germline CDR1 and CDR2 sequences are LNHDA and SQIVND (reference sequence). This CDR3 is built from 16 residues. V lost 6 bases to trimming and J lost 5 bases; unmatched junction nucleotides: 9. CDR3 sequence: CASRNAGLAGKETQYF. In DNA, the CDR3 is TGTGCCAGTAGAAACGCGGGACTAGCGGGAAAGGAGACCCAGTACTTC.